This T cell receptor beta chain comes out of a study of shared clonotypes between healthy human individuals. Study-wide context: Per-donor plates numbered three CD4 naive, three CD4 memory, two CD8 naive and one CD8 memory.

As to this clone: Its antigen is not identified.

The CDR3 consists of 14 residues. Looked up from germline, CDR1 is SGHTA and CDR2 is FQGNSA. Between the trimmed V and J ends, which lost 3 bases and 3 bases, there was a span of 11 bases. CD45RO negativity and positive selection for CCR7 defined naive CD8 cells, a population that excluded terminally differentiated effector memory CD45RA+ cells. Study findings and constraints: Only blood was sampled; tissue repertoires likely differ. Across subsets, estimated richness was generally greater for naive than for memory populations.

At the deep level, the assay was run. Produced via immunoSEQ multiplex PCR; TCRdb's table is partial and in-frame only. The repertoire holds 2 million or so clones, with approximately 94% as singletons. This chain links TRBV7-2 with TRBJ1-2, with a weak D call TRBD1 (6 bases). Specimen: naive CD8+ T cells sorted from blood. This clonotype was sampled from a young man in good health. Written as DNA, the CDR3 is TGTGCCAGCAGCTTGGGACACGGATACTATGGCTACACCTTC. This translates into CASSLGHGYYGYTF.